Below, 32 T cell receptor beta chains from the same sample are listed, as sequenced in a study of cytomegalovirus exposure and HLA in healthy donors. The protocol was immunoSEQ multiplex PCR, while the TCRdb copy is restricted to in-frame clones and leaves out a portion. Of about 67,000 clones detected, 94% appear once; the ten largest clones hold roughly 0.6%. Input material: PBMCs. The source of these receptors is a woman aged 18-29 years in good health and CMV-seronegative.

The CDR3 reads CASSLNPGQTIGGELFF. CDR3 DNA sequence: TGTGCCAGCAGCTTAAATCCCGGACAAACGATAGGCGGGGAGCTGTTTTTT. V is TRBV11-3 and J is TRBJ2-2, with D perhaps TRBD1 (5 bases). In germline, CDR1 is SGHNT, CDR2 YENEEA. The germline V and J ends were trimmed by 2 bases and 7 bases, with 20 bases remaining between them. This CDR3 has 17 amino acids.

CDR3 residues: CASPSRYSPLHF. DNA for the CDR3: TGCGCCAGTCCTTCCCGTTATTCACCCCTCCACTTT. The chain links TRBV5-1 to TRBJ1-6; D not resolved. Trimming removed 8 bases at V and 8 bases at J, with 11 bases between. The CDR3 sequence is 12 residues long. CDR1 SGHRS and CDR2 YFSETQ come from the germline V gene.

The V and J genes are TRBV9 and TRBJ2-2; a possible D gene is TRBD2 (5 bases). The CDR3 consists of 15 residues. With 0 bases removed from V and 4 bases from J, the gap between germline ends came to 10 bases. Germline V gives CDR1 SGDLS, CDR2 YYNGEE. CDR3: CASSVDGVGTGELFF. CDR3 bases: TGTGCCAGCAGCGTAGACGGGGTCGGCACCGGGGAGCTGTTTTTT.

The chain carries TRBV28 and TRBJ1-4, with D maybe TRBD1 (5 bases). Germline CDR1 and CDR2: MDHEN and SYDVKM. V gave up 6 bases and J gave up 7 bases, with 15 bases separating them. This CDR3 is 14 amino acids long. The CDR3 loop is CASRTQVLTEKLFF. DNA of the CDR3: TGTGCCAGCAGAACACAGGTTTTGACTGAAAAACTGTTTTTT.

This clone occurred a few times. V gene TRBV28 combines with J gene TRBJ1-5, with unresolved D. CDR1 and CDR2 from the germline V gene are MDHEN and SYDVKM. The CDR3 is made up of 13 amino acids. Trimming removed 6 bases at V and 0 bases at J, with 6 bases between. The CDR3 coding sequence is TGTGCCAGCAGAACAGATAGCAATCAGCCCCAGCATTTT. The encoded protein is CASRTDSNQPQHF.

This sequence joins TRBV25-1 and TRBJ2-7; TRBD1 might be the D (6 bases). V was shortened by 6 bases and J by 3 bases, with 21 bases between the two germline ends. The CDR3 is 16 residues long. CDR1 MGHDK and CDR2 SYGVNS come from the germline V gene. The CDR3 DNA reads TGTGCCAGCAGCGGCGGTGCCTGGGGGCTGGTCTACGAGCAGTACTTC. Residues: CASSGGAWGLVYEQYF.

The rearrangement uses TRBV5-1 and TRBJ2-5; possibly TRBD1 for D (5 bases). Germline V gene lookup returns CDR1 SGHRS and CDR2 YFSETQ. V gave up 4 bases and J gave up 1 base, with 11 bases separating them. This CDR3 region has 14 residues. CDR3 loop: CASSQDSSQETQYF. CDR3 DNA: TGCGCCAGCAGCCAAGACAGCTCCCAAGAGACCCAGTACTTC.

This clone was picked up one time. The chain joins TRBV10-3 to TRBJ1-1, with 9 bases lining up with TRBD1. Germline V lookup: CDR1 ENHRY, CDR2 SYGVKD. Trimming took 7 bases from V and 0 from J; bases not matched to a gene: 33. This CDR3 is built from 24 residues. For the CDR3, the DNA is TGTGCCATCAAGGATCCCCACCCACCCGAAACGGGGGGACAGGGACTCAGCATGAACACTGAAGCTTTCTTT. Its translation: CAIKDPHPPETGGQGLSMNTEAFF.

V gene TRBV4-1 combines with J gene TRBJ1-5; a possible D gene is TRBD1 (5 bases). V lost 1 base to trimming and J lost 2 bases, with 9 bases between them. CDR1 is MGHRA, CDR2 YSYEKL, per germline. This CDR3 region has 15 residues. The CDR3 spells CASSQARAGNQPQHF. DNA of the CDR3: TGCGCCAGCAGCCAAGCCAGGGCTGGCAATCAGCCCCAGCATTTT.

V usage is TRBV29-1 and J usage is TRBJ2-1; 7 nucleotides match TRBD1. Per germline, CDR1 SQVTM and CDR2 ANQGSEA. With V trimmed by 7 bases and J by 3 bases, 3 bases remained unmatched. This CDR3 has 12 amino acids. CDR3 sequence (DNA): TGCAGCGGCTCAGGGGGCTACAATGAGCAGTTCTTC. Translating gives CSGSGGYNEQFF.

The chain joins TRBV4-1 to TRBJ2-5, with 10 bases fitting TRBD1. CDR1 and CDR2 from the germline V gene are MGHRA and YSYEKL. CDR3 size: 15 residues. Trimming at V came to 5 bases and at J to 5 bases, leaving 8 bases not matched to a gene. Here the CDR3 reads CASSDRDRGMETQYF. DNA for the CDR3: TGCGCCAGCAGCGACCGGGACAGGGGCATGGAGACCCAGTACTTC.

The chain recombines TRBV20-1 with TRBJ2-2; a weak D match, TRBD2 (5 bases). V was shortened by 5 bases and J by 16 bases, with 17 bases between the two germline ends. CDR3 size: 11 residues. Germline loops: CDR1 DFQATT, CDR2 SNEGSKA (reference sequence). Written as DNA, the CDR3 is TGCAGTGCTTCTCTACCGGGGATGCGGTTTTTT. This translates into CSASLPGMRFF.

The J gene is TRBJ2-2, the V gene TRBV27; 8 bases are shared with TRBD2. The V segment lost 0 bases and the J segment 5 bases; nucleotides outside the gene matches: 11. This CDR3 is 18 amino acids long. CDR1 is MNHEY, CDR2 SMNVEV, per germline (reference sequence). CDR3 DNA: TGTGCCAGCAGTTTATCGGCGTACGCGGGGGGACGAACCGGGGAGCTGTTTTTT. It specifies CASSLSAYAGGRTGELFF.

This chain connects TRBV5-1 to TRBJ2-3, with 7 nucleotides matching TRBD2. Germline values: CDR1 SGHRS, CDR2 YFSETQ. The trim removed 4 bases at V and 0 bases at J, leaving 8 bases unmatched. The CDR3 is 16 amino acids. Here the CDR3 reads CASSILAGASTDTQYF. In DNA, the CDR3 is TGCGCCAGCAGCATCTTAGCGGGTGCTAGCACAGATACGCAGTATTTT.

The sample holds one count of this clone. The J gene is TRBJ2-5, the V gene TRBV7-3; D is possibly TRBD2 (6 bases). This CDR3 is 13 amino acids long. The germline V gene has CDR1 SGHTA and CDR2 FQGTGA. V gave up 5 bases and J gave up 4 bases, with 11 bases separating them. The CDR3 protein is CASSDGGGETQYF. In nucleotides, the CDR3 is TGTGCCAGCAGCGACGGGGGTGGAGAGACCCAGTACTTC.

CDR3 sequence reads: CASSHRGSTDTQYF. The CDR3 DNA follows: TGTGCCAGCAGCCACAGGGGGAGCACAGATACGCAGTATTTT. The V gene is TRBV6-6, the J gene TRBJ2-3, with 8 bases matching TRBD1. The CDR3 spans 14 residues. The ends lost 6 bases at V and 0 bases at J; junction bases unmatched: 2. Looked up from germline, CDR1 is MNHNY and CDR2 is SVGAGI (reference sequence).

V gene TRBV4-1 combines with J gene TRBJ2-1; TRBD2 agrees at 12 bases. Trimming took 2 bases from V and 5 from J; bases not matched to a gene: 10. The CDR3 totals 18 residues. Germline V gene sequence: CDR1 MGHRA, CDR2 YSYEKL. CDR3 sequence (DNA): TGCGCCAGCAGCCAAAGTGCTAGCGGGGGGGCTGCTCACAATGAGCAGTTCTTC. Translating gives CASSQSASGGAAHNEQFF.

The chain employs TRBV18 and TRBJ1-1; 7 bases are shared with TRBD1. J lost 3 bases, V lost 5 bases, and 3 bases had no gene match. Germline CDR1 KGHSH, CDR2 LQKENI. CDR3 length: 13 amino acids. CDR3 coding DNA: TGTGCCAGCTCATGGGACAGCTACACTGAAGCTTTCTTT. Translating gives CASSWDSYTEAFF.

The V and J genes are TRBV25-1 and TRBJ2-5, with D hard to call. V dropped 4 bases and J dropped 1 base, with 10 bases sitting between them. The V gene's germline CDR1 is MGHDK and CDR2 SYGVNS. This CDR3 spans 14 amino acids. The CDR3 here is CASSATYVQETQYF. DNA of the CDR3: TGTGCCAGCAGTGCCACATATGTCCAAGAGACCCAGTACTTC. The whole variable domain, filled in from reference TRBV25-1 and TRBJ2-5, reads EADIYQTPRYLVIGTGKKITLECSQTMGHDKMYWYQQDPGMELHLIHYSYGVNSTEKGDLSSESTVSRIRTEHFPLTLESARPSHTSQYLCASSATYVQETQYFGPGTRLLVL.

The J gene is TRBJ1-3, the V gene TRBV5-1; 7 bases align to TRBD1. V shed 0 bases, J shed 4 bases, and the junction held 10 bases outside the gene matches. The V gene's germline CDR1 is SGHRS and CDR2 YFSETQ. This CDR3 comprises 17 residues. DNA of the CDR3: TGCGCCAGCAGCTTGGCGGGAGGGACAGCAACAGGAAACACCATATATTTT. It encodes CASSLAGGTATGNTIYF.

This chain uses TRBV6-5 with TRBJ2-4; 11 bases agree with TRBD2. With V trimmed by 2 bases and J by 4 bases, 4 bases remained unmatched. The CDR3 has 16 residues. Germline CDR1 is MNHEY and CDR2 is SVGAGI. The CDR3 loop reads CASSYVGTSGKNIQYF. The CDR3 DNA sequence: TGTGCCAGCAGTTACGTAGGGACTAGCGGAAAAAACATTCAGTACTTC.

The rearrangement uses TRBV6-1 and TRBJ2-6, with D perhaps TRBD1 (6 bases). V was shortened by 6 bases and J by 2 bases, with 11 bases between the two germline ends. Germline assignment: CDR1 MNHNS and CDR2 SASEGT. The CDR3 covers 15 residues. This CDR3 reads CASSWTVAGANVLTF. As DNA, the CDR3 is TGTGCCAGCAGCTGGACAGTCGCTGGGGCCAACGTCCTGACTTTC.

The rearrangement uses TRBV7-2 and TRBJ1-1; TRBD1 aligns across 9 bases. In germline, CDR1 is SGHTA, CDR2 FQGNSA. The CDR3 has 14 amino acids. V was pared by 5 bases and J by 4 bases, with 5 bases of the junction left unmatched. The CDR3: CASSRTGGGTEAFF. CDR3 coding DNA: TGTGCCAGCAGCCGTACAGGGGGCGGCACTGAAGCTTTCTTT.

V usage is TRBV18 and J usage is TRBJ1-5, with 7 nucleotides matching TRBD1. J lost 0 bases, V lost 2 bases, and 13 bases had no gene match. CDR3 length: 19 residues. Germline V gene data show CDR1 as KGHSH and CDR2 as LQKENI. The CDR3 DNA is TGTGCCAGCTCACCATGGGGCGACCAGGGGGATTATAGCAATCAGCCCCAGCATTTT. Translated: CASSPWGDQGDYSNQPQHF.

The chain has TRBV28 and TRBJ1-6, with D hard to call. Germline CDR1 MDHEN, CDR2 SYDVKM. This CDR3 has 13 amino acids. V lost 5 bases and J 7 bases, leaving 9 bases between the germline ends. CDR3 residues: CASSGSGNSPLHF. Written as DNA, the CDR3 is TGTGCCAGCAGTGGGTCGGGGAATTCACCCCTCCACTTT.

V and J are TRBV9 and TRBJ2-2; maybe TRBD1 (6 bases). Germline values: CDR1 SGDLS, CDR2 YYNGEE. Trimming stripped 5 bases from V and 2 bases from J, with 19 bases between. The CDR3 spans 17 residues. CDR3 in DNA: TGTGCCAGCAGTTTGACCTTTAAGGGGGTAAACACCGGGGAGCTGTTTTTT. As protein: CASSLTFKGVNTGELFF.

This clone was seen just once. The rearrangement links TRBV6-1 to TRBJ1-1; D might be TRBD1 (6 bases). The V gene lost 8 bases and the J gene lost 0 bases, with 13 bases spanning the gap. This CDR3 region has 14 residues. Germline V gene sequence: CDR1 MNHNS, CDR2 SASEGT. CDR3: CASVSGTMNTEAFF. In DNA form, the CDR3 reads TGTGCCAGCGTTTCCGGGACAATGAACACTGAAGCTTTCTTT.

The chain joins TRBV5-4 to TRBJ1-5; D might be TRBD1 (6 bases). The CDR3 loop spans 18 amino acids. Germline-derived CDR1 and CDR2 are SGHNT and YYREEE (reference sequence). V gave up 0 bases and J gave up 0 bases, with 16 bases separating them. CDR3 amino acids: CASSLDRTEKLSNQPQHF. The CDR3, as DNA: TGTGCCAGCAGCTTGGACAGGACAGAAAAACTTAGCAATCAGCCCCAGCATTTT.

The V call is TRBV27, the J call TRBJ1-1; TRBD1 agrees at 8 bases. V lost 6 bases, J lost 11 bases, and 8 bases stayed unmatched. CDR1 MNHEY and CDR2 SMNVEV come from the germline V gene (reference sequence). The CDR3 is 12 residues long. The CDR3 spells CASRSTGGDAFF. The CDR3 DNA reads TGTGCCAGCAGGTCAACAGGGGGAGATGCTTTCTTT.

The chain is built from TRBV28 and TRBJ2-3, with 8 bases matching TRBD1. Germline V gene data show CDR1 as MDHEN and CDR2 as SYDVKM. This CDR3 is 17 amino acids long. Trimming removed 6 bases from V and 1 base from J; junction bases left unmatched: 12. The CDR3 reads CASSSPTGEAGTDTQYF. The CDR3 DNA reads TGTGCCAGCAGCTCACCGACAGGGGAAGCTGGCACAGATACGCAGTATTTT.

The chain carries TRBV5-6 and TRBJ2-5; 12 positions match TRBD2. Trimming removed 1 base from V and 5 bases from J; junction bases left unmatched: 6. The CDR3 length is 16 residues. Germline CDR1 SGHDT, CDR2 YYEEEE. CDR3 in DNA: TGTGCCAGCAGCTTGCGGCTAGCGGGGGGGCAGGAGACCCAGTACTTC. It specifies CASSLRLAGGQETQYF.

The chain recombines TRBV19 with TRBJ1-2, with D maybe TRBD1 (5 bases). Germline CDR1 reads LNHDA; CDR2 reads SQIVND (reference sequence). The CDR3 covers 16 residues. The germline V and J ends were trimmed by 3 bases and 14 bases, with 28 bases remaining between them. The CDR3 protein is CASSITAHRGGTAYTF. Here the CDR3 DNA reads TGTGCCAGTAGTATCACCGCTCACCGGGGAGGGACGGCGTATACCTTC.